A selection of T cell receptor beta chains follows, all from one sample in a study of blood T cell repertoires in COVID-19. Generated by immunoSEQ multiplex PCR, the TCRdb table keeps only in-frame clones and is missing some. The profile covers about 49,000 clones, with 82% appearing a single time and less than 3% taken by the ten largest. The sample was peripheral blood. These receptors all come from an older woman with acute or convalescent COVID-19. The CDR3 runs from the conserved cysteine through the conserved F or W. Fields, in order: J gene, clone size, V gene, D gene, CDR3 protein, CDR3 DNA. A D gene is named only where the DNA matches it firmly. Rows give clone size only sometimes, using once, few, many, or a class for an expanded clone.

>TRBJ2-7|few|TRBV11-2|.
CASSLESYTYEQYF
TGTGCCAGCAGCTTAGAATCTTATACCTACGAGCAGTACTTC
>TRBJ1-2|.|TRBV29-1|TRBD1
CSVEWDRVYGYTF
TGCAGCGTTGAATGGGACAGGGTCTATGGCTACACCTTC
>TRBJ1-1|.|TRBV19|.
CASSMAGGRTEAFF
TGTGCCAGTAGTATGGCGGGAGGGCGGACTGAAGCTTTCTTT
>TRBJ1-1|.|TRBV19|.
CASSIGQSRTEAFF
TGTGCCAGTAGTATAGGACAGTCAAGGACTGAAGCTTTCTTT
>TRBJ1-1|.|TRBV18|.
CASSPVDSNTEAFF
TGTGCCAGCTCACCGGTGGACTCGAACACTGAAGCTTTCTTT
>TRBJ2-1|.|TRBV18|TRBD1
CASGGQDLYNEQFF
TGTGCCAGCGGGGGACAGGACCTATACAATGAGCAGTTCTTC
>TRBJ1-1|.|TRBV19|.
CASSPGPGTEAFF
TGTGCCAGTAGCCCCGGTCCAGGGACTGAAGCTTTCTTT
>TRBJ2-7|.|TRBV9|TRBD1
CASSAGQGLLSYEQYF
TGTGCCAGCAGCGCGGGACAGGGTCTTCTCTCCTACGAGCAGTACTTC
>TRBJ2-2|.|TRBV7-2|TRBD2
CASSHNGGANTGELFF
TGTGCCAGCAGCCACAACGGGGGGGCGAACACCGGGGAGCTGTTTTTT
>TRBJ1-2|.|TRBV5-5|TRBD1
CASSSRTGGYGYTF
TGTGCCAGCAGTTCCCGGACAGGGGGCTATGGCTACACCTTC
>TRBJ2-7|.|TRBV7-9|TRBD1
CASSPWTGYEQYF
TGTGCCAGCAGCCCGTGGACAGGCTACGAGCAGTACTTC
>TRBJ1-6|.|TRBV19|.
CASSWGRTDSPLHF
TGTGCCAGTAGTTGGGGGAGGACGGATTCACCCCTCCACTTT
>TRBJ1-2|.|TRBV7-9|TRBD1
CASSTGTGGVQGYGYTF
TGTGCCAGCAGCACCGGGACAGGGGGGGTTCAGGGCTATGGCTACACCTTC
>TRBJ2-5|.|TRBV5-1|TRBD1
CASSPGTGKSTQYF
TGCGCCAGCAGCCCCGGGACAGGCAAGTCGACCCAGTACTTC
>TRBJ1-6|.|TRBV7-2|.
CASSLSLPRGASNSPLHF
TGTGCCAGCAGCTTAAGTTTGCCCAGGGGCGCCTCTAATTCACCCCTCCACTTT
>TRBJ1-1|.|TRBV15|.
CATSRDQVNTEAFF
TGTGCCACCAGCAGAGATCAGGTGAACACTGAAGCTTTCTTT
>TRBJ1-2|.|TRBV5-4|.
CASNTVAGAGGYTF
TGTGCCAGCAATACCGTCGCGGGGGCCGGTGGCTACACCTTC
>TRBJ2-2|.|TRBV15|.
CATSRDGGLSSTGELFF
TGTGCCACCAGCAGAGATGGCGGGTTGAGTAGTACCGGGGAGCTGTTTTTT
>TRBJ2-5|.|TRBV3-1/TRBV3-2|.
CASSQDERRETQYF
TGTGCCAGCAGCCAAGATGAACGGCGGGAGACCCAGTACTTC
>TRBJ2-2|.|TRBV4-1|.
CASSQVLMNTGELFF
TGCGCCAGCAGCCAAGTACTAATGAACACCGGGGAGCTGTTTTTT
>TRBJ1-4|.|TRBV5-6|.
CASSSLGGPNEKLFF
TGTGCCAGCAGCTCCCTCGGGGGACCTAATGAAAAACTGTTTTTT
>TRBJ1-1|.|TRBV5-1|.
CASSLGSAPEAFF
TGCGCCAGCAGCTTGGGGAGTGCCCCCGAAGCTTTCTTT
>TRBJ1-2|.|TRBV7-8|.
CASSLEPRSYGYTF
TGTGCCAGCAGCTTAGAACCCAGATCCTATGGCTACACCTTC
>TRBJ2-1|.|TRBV5-1|.
CASRATVNNEQFF
TGCGCCAGCCGAGCGACAGTTAACAATGAGCAGTTCTTC
>TRBJ1-1|.|TRBV27|TRBD1
CASSYGQGGNTEAFF
TGTGCCAGCAGTTACGGACAGGGAGGGAACACTGAAGCTTTCTTT
>TRBJ2-7|.|TRBV9|.
CASSIGARLDYEQYF
TGTGCCAGCAGCATTGGGGCCCGGCTGGACTACGAGCAGTACTTC
>TRBJ2-1|.|TRBV7-2|.
CASSTGLSSYNEQFF
TGTGCCAGCAGTACGGGACTCAGCTCCTACAATGAGCAGTTCTTC
>TRBJ2-2|.|TRBV3-1/TRBV3-2|TRBD1
CASSQRTGGAGELFF
TGTGCCAGCAGCCAGAGGACAGGGGGTGCCGGGGAGCTGTTTTTT
>TRBJ2-5|once|TRBV9|TRBD2
CASSLGLAGFQETQYF
TGTGCCAGCAGCCTGGGGCTAGCGGGATTCCAAGAGACCCAGTACTTC
>TRBJ2-3|.|TRBV21-1|.
CASSVRGTSTDTQYF
TGTGCCAGCAGCGTGCGGGGCACAAGCACAGATACGCAGTATTTT
>TRBJ1-1|few|TRBV30|.
CAWAGREAFF
TGTGCCTGGGCGGGCAGAGAAGCTTTCTTT
>TRBJ1-6|.|TRBV11-2|.
CASSRDLGNSPLHF
TGTGCCAGCAGCCGGGACTTGGGGAATTCACCCCTCCACTTT
>TRBJ1-4|.|TRBV28|TRBD1
CASSLRDRRNEKLFF
TGTGCCAGCAGTTTAAGGGACAGGAGGAATGAAAAACTGTTTTTT
>TRBJ2-3|.|TRBV5-4|TRBD2
CASSPSGGASTDTQYF
TGTGCCAGCAGTCCTAGCGGGGGGGCAAGCACAGATACGCAGTATTTT
>TRBJ2-5|.|TRBV5-5|.
CASSPGLVKTQYF
TGTGCCAGCAGCCCGGGACTCGTAAAGACCCAGTACTTC
>TRBJ1-1|.|TRBV30|.
CAWEQYANTEAFF
TGTGCCTGGGAACAGTATGCGAACACTGAAGCTTTCTTT
>TRBJ2-1|once|TRBV3-1/TRBV3-2|.
CASSQGGQGFHNEQFF
TGTGCCAGCAGCCAAGGGGGCCAGGGGTTCCACAATGAGCAGTTCTTC
>TRBJ2-4|.|TRBV5-4|TRBD1
CASSLESKGAIQYF
TGTGCCAGCAGCTTGGAATCCAAGGGGGCCATTCAGTACTTC
>TRBJ2-1|.|TRBV2|TRBD2
CASSGVAGGTGEQFF
TGTGCCAGCAGTGGGGTAGCGGGAGGGACAGGTGAGCAGTTCTTC
>TRBJ1-5|.|TRBV19|TRBD1
CASSIDDRGTSNQPQHF
TGTGCCAGTAGTATAGACGACAGGGGGACAAGCAATCAGCCCCAGCATTTT
>TRBJ2-7|.|TRBV2|TRBD2
CASSPQGLAGGHEQYF
TGTGCCAGCAGTCCTCAGGGACTAGCGGGGGGCCACGAGCAGTACTTC
>TRBJ1-4|.|TRBV7-8|TRBD1
CASSSRNRGLGEKLFF
TGTGCCAGCAGCTCTCGTAACAGGGGGCTGGGAGAAAAACTGTTTTTT
>TRBJ2-7|once|TRBV7-9|TRBD1
CASSVGGTGSTYEQYF
TGTGCCAGCAGCGTAGGGGGGACAGGGTCTACCTACGAGCAGTACTTC
>TRBJ1-2|.|TRBV3-1/TRBV3-2|TRBD1
CASSPRDRAVYGYTF
TGTGCCAGCAGCCCCCGGGACAGGGCGGTCTATGGCTACACCTTC
>TRBJ2-2|.|TRBV9|.
CASSQTPGASGELFF
TGTGCCAGCAGCCAAACCCCAGGGGCGTCCGGGGAGCTGTTTTTT
>TRBJ1-2|.|TRBV6-5|.
CASRSTGLYTF
TGTGCCAGCAGAAGCACAGGCCTCTACACCTTC
>TRBJ1-4|.|TRBV5-1|.
CASSLAPGFNEKLFF
TGCGCCAGCAGCTTGGCGCCAGGTTTTAATGAAAAACTGTTTTTT
>TRBJ1-3|.|TRBV18|.
CASSLDSFSGNTIYF
TGTGCCAGCTCACTCGACAGTTTCTCTGGAAACACCATATATTTT
>TRBJ2-7|.|TRBV27|.
CASSFRTRNKQYF
TGTGCCAGCAGTTTTCGGACACGTAACAAGCAGTACTTC
>TRBJ1-1|few|TRBV2|TRBD1
CASSVEGADTEAFF
TGTGCCAGCAGTGTCGAGGGGGCAGACACTGAAGCTTTCTTT
>TRBJ2-1|.|TRBV24-1|.
CATSTTGTYNEQFF
TGTGCCACCAGTACGACGGGAACCTACAATGAGCAGTTCTTC
>TRBJ2-5|.|TRBV2|TRBD2
CASRAGLAGGRVETQYF
TGTGCCAGCAGGGCCGGACTAGCGGGAGGAAGGGTAGAGACCCAGTACTTC
>TRBJ2-2|once|TRBV29-1|TRBD1
CSVGDRGSIGELFF
TGCAGCGTCGGGGACAGGGGGTCGATCGGGGAGCTGTTTTTT
>TRBJ1-6|.|TRBV28|TRBD1
CASSENRGRNSPLHF
TGTGCCAGCAGTGAAAACAGGGGGCGGAATTCACCCCTCCACTTT